The next 14 T cell receptor beta chains were all read from a single sample in a study of cytomegalovirus exposure and HLA in healthy donors. With 60 Vbeta and 13 Jbeta primers, the PCR was carried out. Libraries were prepared by immunoSEQ multiplex PCR; TCRdb keeps only in-frame clonotypes and omits some of them. The sample records under 200,000 clones, 75% to 85% being singletons. The sequenced sample was PBMCs. The source of these receptors is a woman between 50 and 59 years old in good health and CMV-seronegative.

This chain joins TRBV5-6 and TRBJ1-2; TRBD1 might be the D (5 bases). V dropped 0 bases and J dropped 8 bases, with 14 bases sitting between them. The CDR3 loop spans 14 amino acids. The germline V gene encodes CDR1 SGHDT and CDR2 YYEEEE. The CDR3 loop is CASSLAFGGRGYTF. The CDR3 nucleotides are TGTGCCAGCAGCTTGGCCTTCGGGGGACGGGGCTACACCTTC.

This clone was seen a handful of times. The V and J genes are TRBV4-1 and TRBJ2-1, with TRBD2 matching over 8 bases. J lost 5 bases, V lost 4 bases, and 13 bases had no gene match. The CDR3 has 17 residues. Germline CDR1 MGHRA, CDR2 YSYEKL. For the CDR3, the DNA is TGCGCCAGCAGCCCAAAATTGTTTAGCGGGGAAGACAATGAGCAGTTCTTC. Translated: CASSPKLFSGEDNEQFF.

The V gene is TRBV5-4, the J gene TRBJ1-1, with D perhaps matching TRBD1 (5 bases). Germline CDR1 SGHNT, CDR2 YYREEE (reference sequence). Trimming shortened V by 1 base and J by 5 bases, and 9 bases separated the two germline ends. CDR3 length: 13 residues. Written as DNA, the CDR3 is TGTGCCAGCAGCTTGCAGGGTGGGACTGAAGCTTTCTTT. Translation gives CASSLQGGTEAFF.

The chain combines TRBV21-1 with TRBJ2-7; the table's D call, TRBD2, was not checked against the DNA. TRBV21-1 is classified as a pseudogene. There are 15 residues in the CDR3. CDR3 DNA: TGTGCCAGCAGCCCGACGACTAGCATCTCCTACGAGCAGTACTTC. Its translation: CASSPTTSISYEQYF.

Remarks on this clone: Germline and junction disagree at one end, which may indicate a read error. This sequence joins TRBV7-7 and TRBJ2-5, with TRBD2 matching over 8 bases. Germline assignment: CDR1 SSHAT and CDR2 FNYEAQ (reference sequence). CDR3 length: 16 residues. This CDR3 is CASSLGLARSLETQYF. In DNA form, the CDR3 reads TGTGCTAGCAGCTTAGGACTAGCCAGATCCTTAGAGACCCAGTACTTC.

The chain links TRBV18 to TRBJ1-5; D is uncertain. The CDR3 totals 14 residues. Trimming left V 3 bases short and J 5 bases short, with 11 bases between. CDR1 and CDR2 (germline): KGHSH, LQKENI. CDR3: CASSPQTGDQPQHF. The CDR3 bases are TGTGCCAGCTCACCTCAGACGGGAGATCAGCCCCAGCATTTT. Full variable domain (missing parts from reference TRBV18 and TRBJ1-5): NAGVMQNPRHLVRRRGQEARLRCSPMKGHSHVYWYRQLPEEGLKFMVYLQKENIIDESGMPKERFSAEFPKEGPSILRIQQVVRGDSAAYFCASSPQTGDQPQHFGDGTRLSIL.

As for this clone: Within the sample, other DNA sequences also encode this same CDR3. The V and J genes are TRBV7-6 and TRBJ1-5, with D unresolved. Germline CDR1 and CDR2: SGHVS and FNYEAQ. The CDR3 runs 13 residues. Trimming took off 1 base at V and 6 bases at J, with 7 bases between the two ends. DNA for the CDR3: TGTGCCAGCAGCTTAGGGGGAGCTCAGCCCCAGCATTTT. Residues: CASSLGGAQPQHF.

The chain carries TRBV5-4 and TRBJ2-2, with D possibly being TRBD2 (5 bases). The CDR3 consists of 19 residues. Trimming stripped 4 bases from V and 0 bases from J, with 22 bases between. Germline CDR1 SGHNT, CDR2 YYREEE (reference sequence). CDR3 in amino acids: CASSPPGLSGSTNTGELFF. CDR3 nucleotides: TGTGCCAGCAGCCCCCCCGGACTGAGCGGAAGTACGAACACCGGGGAGCTGTTTTTT.

V and J are TRBV27 and TRBJ2-1; no clear D. The length of the CDR3 is 14 residues. With 5 bases removed from V and 0 bases from J, the gap between germline ends came to 8 bases. Germline assignment: CDR1 MNHEY and CDR2 SMNVEV (reference sequence). Here the CDR3 reads CASSPQTSYNEQFF. Written as DNA, the CDR3 is TGTGCCAGCAGTCCACAAACCTCCTACAATGAGCAGTTCTTC.

The gene calls are TRBV28 and TRBJ2-5; 8 bases agree with TRBD2. V shed 1 base, J shed 2 bases, and the junction held 6 bases outside the gene matches. The length of the CDR3 is 16 residues. Germline V gives CDR1 MDHEN, CDR2 SYDVKM. The CDR3 protein is CASSLSGGTRQETQYF. The CDR3 nucleotides read TGTGCCAGCAGTTTATCGGGGGGGACGAGGCAAGAGACCCAGTACTTC. Combining the CDR3 with reference TRBV28 and TRBJ2-5 gives the whole variable domain DVKVTQSSRYLVKRTGEKVFLECVQDMDHENMFWYRQDPGLGLRLIYFSYDVKMKEKGDIPEGYSVSREKKERFSLILESASTNQTSMYLCASSLSGGTRQETQYFGPGTRLLVL.

This clone turned up a few times. This chain links TRBV2 with TRBJ2-3; a weak D match, TRBD2 (7 bases). V was shortened by 3 bases and J by 2 bases, with 15 bases between the two germline ends. CDR3 length: 16 amino acids. Germline V gene data show CDR1 as SNHLY and CDR2 as FYNNEI. CDR3 residues: CASSDLGGAITDTQYF. The CDR3 DNA is TGTGCCAGCAGTGATCTAGGGGGGGCAATCACAGATACGCAGTATTTT.

A single count supports this clone. This chain connects TRBV5-4 to TRBJ2-1; TRBD2 is a possible D gene (5 bases). The germline V gene encodes CDR1 SGHNT and CDR2 YYREEE (reference sequence). The length of the CDR3 is 16 residues. The V end lost 0 bases, the J end lost 5 bases, and 15 bases lay between the germline ends. CDR3 amino acids: CASSLAADWRHNEQFF. DNA for the CDR3: TGTGCCAGCAGCTTGGCCGCGGACTGGAGGCACAATGAGCAGTTCTTC.

The chain employs TRBV7-6 and TRBJ1-1; TRBD1 is a possible D gene (6 bases). V lost 0 bases to trimming and J lost 1 base, with 12 bases between them. The CDR3 length is 16 residues. Germline V gives CDR1 SGHVS, CDR2 FNYEAQ. The chain's CDR3 is CASSLAVGAKNTEAFF. Here the CDR3 DNA reads TGTGCCAGCAGCTTAGCGGTGGGGGCGAAGAACACTGAAGCTTTCTTT.

The sample holds a few counts of this clone. The chain joins TRBV28 to TRBJ2-1, with D maybe TRBD2 (5 bases). V was cut by 6 bases and J by 6 bases, with 15 bases left in between. The CDR3 sequence is 14 residues long. Per the germline V gene, CDR1 is MDHEN and CDR2 is SYDVKM. The CDR3, as DNA: TGTGCCAGCAGGAGGGCCACGTTCTCCAATGAGCAGTTCTTC. Residues: CASRRATFSNEQFF.